This T cell receptor (beta chain) was recovered during a study of cytomegalovirus exposure and HLA in healthy donors. Germline CDR1 GTSNPN, CDR2 SVGIG (reference sequence). J lost 1 base, V lost 3 bases, and 7 bases had no gene match. The CDR3 has 15 amino acids. As to this clone: The antigen is not known.

General study results and limits: Some TCR beta chains (roughly 150 of them) were listed as cytomegalovirus-associated. The tendency of first-cohort TCR clusters to co-occur in the 120 or so validation repertoires emerged from a later analysis. Through in vitro validation, three CMV-associated chains were shown to be specific for CMV antigens.

The method was immunoSEQ multiplex PCR; TCRdb's version includes in-frame clones alone and lacks a portion of them. Of some 200,000 clones in the sample, 85% to 95% were seen once. Sequenced: PBMCs. V and J are TRBV30 and TRBJ1-1; 8 positions agree with TRBD1. The sequence came from a young woman in good health and CMV-seronegative. CDR3 bases: TGTGCCTGGAGACTCCAGGGGGCCGGGAACACTGAAGCTTTCTTT. It is translated as CAWRLQGAGNTEAFF.